Listed below are T cell receptor beta chains from one sample, sequenced in a study of shared clonotypes between healthy human individuals. The assay was immunoSEQ multiplex PCR, and TCRdb's table has in-frame clones only and misses some. The sample lists over 95,000 clones, more than 45% occurring once. The sample was PBMCs. The receptors shown here come from a middle-aged woman in good health. Some clones in this sample may be carry-over from other donors' samples. Each CDR3 is given with its conserved first and last residue. A D gene is named only where the DNA matches it firmly. The size entry is marked missing in some rows and otherwise reads once, few, many or a size class.

clone_size,j_call,v_call,d_call,cdr3_aa,cdr3_nt
many,TRBJ2-7,TRBV11-2,NA,CASSLNPGVEQYF,TGTGCCAGCAGCTTAAATCCGGGCGTCGAGCAGTACTTC
NA,TRBJ2-1,TRBV18,TRBD2,CASSPMASGAYNEQFF,TGTGCCAGCTCACCAATGGCTAGCGGGGCCTACAATGAGCAGTTCTTC
NA,TRBJ2-2,TRBV29-1,TRBD1,CSGASGGSTGELFF,TGCAGCGGGGCTTCAGGGGGATCGACCGGGGAGCTGTTTTTT
many,TRBJ2-7,TRBV18,NA,CASSPGHEQYF,TGTGCCAGCTCACCAGGGCACGAGCAGTACTTC
once,TRBJ2-5,TRBV29-1,TRBD1,CSVGTGLQETQYF,TGCAGCGTCGGGACAGGCCTACAAGAGACCCAGTACTTC
medium-sized,TRBJ1-5,TRBV19,NA,CASSMGDNYQPQHF,TGTGCCAGTAGTATGGGGGACAACTATCAGCCCCAGCATTTT
NA,TRBJ2-7,TRBV29-1,TRBD1,CSVGRTGSSYEQYF,TGCAGCGTTGGACGGACAGGTAGCTCCTACGAGCAGTACTTC
NA,TRBJ2-7,TRBV11-1,TRBD1,CASSHGQGAREQYF,TGTGCCAGCAGCCACGGACAGGGGGCAAGAGAGCAGTACTTC
NA,TRBJ2-7,TRBV5-1,NA,CASSLGEFAYEQYF,TGCGCCAGCAGCTTGGGAGAATTTGCCTACGAGCAGTACTTC
many,TRBJ1-5,TRBV18,NA,CASSSPSEPQHF,TGTGCCAGCTCATCTCCTTCTGAGCCCCAGCATTTT
NA,TRBJ1-5,TRBV6-6,TRBD1,CAIGQGAAQPQHF,TGTGCCATAGGACAGGGGGCCGCTCAGCCCCAGCATTTT
NA,TRBJ2-7,TRBV4-2,NA,CASSPYSSSYEQYF,TGTGCCAGCAGCCCTTATTCGAGCTCCTACGAGCAGTACTTC
NA,TRBJ2-2,TRBV6-1,NA,CASTRVFAGELFF,TGTGCCAGCACAAGAGTCTTCGCCGGGGAGCTGTTTTTT
NA,TRBJ2-7,TRBV30,NA,CAWSPGSYEQYF,TGTGCCTGGAGTCCTGGTTCCTACGAGCAGTACTTC
few,TRBJ2-1,TRBV4-1,NA,CASSQATWSEQFF,TGCGCCAGCAGCCAAGCCACTTGGAGTGAGCAGTTCTTC
NA,TRBJ2-3,TRBV11-3,TRBD2,CASSLGGRAMPQYF,TGTGCCAGCAGCTTAGGGGGGAGGGCCATGCCGCAGTATTTT
NA,TRBJ2-5,TRBV5-4,TRBD1,CASSLDAGGPQETQYF,TGTGCCAGCAGCTTGGATGCAGGGGGCCCCCAAGAGACCCAGTACTTC
NA,TRBJ2-1,TRBV6-5,TRBD1,CASWDRNNEQFF,TGTGCCAGCTGGGACAGGAACAATGAGCAGTTCTTC
NA,TRBJ2-7,TRBV6-4,NA,CASSDRVSYEQYF,TGTGCCAGCAGTGACAGGGTTTCCTACGAGCAGTACTTC
few,TRBJ2-3,TRBV5-1,TRBD2,CASSGLAGGPGGGTDTQYF,TGCGCCAGCAGCGGCCTAGCGGGAGGGCCCGGGGGGGGCACAGATACGCAGTATTTT
NA,TRBJ2-6,TRBV19,TRBD2,CASSMVAGGSGANVLTF,TGTGCCAGTAGTATGGTAGCGGGGGGCTCTGGGGCCAACGTCCTGACTTTC
NA,TRBJ1-3,TRBV27,NA,CASSPSPDNHSGNTIYF,TGTGCCAGCAGTCCTTCCCCCGACAACCACTCTGGAAACACCATATATTTT
few,TRBJ2-7,TRBV5-4,TRBD2,CASSLAQLAGGQQYF,TGTGCCAGCAGCTTGGCCCAACTAGCGGGAGGGCAGCAGTACTTC
few,TRBJ1-1,TRBV6-5,NA,CASSRGVNTEAFF,TGTGCCAGCAGCCGGGGAGTGAACACTGAAGCTTTCTTT
many,TRBJ2-1,TRBV29-1,NA,CSVDWASVQDNEQFF,TGCAGCGTTGATTGGGCTAGCGTACAGGACAATGAGCAGTTCTTC
many,TRBJ2-7,TRBV27,NA,CATLPGGLEQYF,TGTGCCACCCTCCCCGGGGGTCTCGAGCAGTACTTC
few,TRBJ2-1,TRBV7-8,NA,CASSRGWGGSYNEQFF,TGTGCCAGCAGCCGTGGATGGGGAGGCTCCTACAATGAGCAGTTCTTC
NA,TRBJ2-7,TRBV7-2,NA,CASSLLAGASYEQYF,TGTGCCAGCAGCTTACTCGCGGGCGCGTCCTACGAGCAGTACTTC
many,TRBJ1-1,TRBV19,NA,CASSAPPGEAFF,TGTGCCAGTAGTGCCCCCCCGGGGGAGGCTTTCTTT
many,TRBJ2-7,TRBV30,TRBD1,CAWSRQGAHEQYF,TGTGCCTGGAGCAGACAGGGTGCCCACGAGCAGTACTTC
medium-sized,TRBJ1-1,TRBV30,NA,CAWGPGRLAFF,TGTGCCTGGGGACCGGGACGTTTGGCTTTCTTT
NA,TRBJ2-6,TRBV6-1,NA,CASSGTQSGANVLTF,TGTGCCAGCAGTGGGACCCAGTCTGGGGCCAACGTCCTGACTTTC
NA,TRBJ1-1,TRBV7-9,NA,CASSLGTEAFF,TGTGCCAGCAGCTTAGGCACTGAAGCTTTCTTT
NA,TRBJ2-5,TRBV7-7,TRBD2,CASSLVPGLRGAQYF,TGTGCTAGCAGCTTGGTACCGGGACTCCGGGGGGCCCAGTACTTC
NA,TRBJ1-2,TRBV29-1,NA,CSVTDRTYYGYTF,TGCAGCGTTACCGACAGGACATACTATGGCTACACCTTC
NA,TRBJ2-7,TRBV27,TRBD2,CASSLLPPAGNEQYF,TGCGCCAGCAGTTTATTACCACCAGCGGGGAACGAGCAGTACTTC
NA,TRBJ2-7,TRBV9,TRBD2,CASSLYGRGGEQYF,TGTGCCAGCAGCCTCTACGGCCGCGGGGGCGAGCAGTACTTC
many,TRBJ1-5,TRBV6-1,TRBD1,CASSETWGQGYQPQHF,TGTGCCAGCAGTGAAACCTGGGGACAGGGATATCAGCCCCAGCATTTT
NA,TRBJ2-3,TRBV30,TRBD2,CAWSVPDLAESTDTQYF,TGTGCCTGGAGTGTACCCGACCTAGCGGAGAGCACAGATACGCAGTATTTT
NA,TRBJ2-3,TRBV20-1,NA,CSPKDVDTQYF,TGCAGTCCCAAAGACGTGGATACGCAGTATTTT
NA,TRBJ1-4,TRBV9,TRBD1,CASSAGQGATNEKLFF,TGTGCCAGCAGTGCGGGACAGGGAGCAACTAATGAAAAACTGTTTTTT
NA,TRBJ2-7,TRBV28,NA,CASSLSPWAVGRYEQYF,TGTGCCAGCAGTTTATCCCCCTGGGCGGTCGGAAGGTACGAGCAGTACTTC
many,TRBJ2-1,TRBV9,TRBD2,CASSTLAGAPYNEQFF,TGTGCCAGCAGCACTTTAGCGGGAGCTCCCTACAATGAGCAGTTCTTC
few,TRBJ2-7,TRBV14,NA,CASSQAGSSEQYF,TGTGCCAGCAGCCAAGCAGGGTCCAGCGAGCAGTACTTC
NA,TRBJ1-1,TRBV30,NA,CAWSVSVNTEAFF,TGTGCCTGGAGTGTCTCCGTTAACACTGAAGCTTTCTTT
many,TRBJ1-5,TRBV4-1,NA,CASSQDYPYNQPQHF,TGCGCCAGCAGCCAAGATTACCCTTACAATCAGCCCCAGCATTTT
NA,TRBJ2-7,TRBV6-5,NA,CASSRVGAPWDEQYF,TGTGCCAGCAGCCGGGTCGGTGCTCCTTGGGACGAGCAGTACTTC
many,TRBJ2-7,TRBV7-3,NA,CASSPQGTPLGSEQYF,TGTGCCAGCAGCCCCCAGGGGACCCCGCTGGGATCCGAGCAGTACTTC